This paragraph reports one T cell receptor (beta chain). This sample is part of a study of blood T cell repertoires in COVID-19. Study context: Sites in the United States, Italy and Spain provided acute and convalescent COVID-19 samples. The cDNA or gDNA used as material had been derived from T cells, B-cell-depleted T cells, or PBMCs.

Per the original data handling: Estimation of nucleated cell counts was performed using reference gene primer amplification. Assay: immunoSEQ multiplex PCR; the TCRdb copy retains only in-frame clones and omits some. The V and J calls and clone size were taken over from that table, and D and trimming were inferred from the DNA. The sample gives about 250,000 clones, around 89% of which show up once; about 6.7% is in the top ten. Germline CDR1 reads LGHDT; CDR2 reads YNNKEL (reference sequence). This CDR3 is 14 amino acids long. Trimming removed 4 bases from V and 4 bases from J, with 14 bases in between.

Specimen: peripheral blood. This TCR was sampled from a woman under 40 with COVID-19, enrolled during active disease. The rearrangement joins TRBV3-1 (or the pseudogene TRBV3-2) to TRBJ2-7; a possible D gene is TRBD1 (6 bases). The CDR3 sequence: CASSPEGTLYEQYF. CDR3 bases: TGTGCCAGCAGCCCCGAAGGGACATTGTACGAGCAGTACTTC.